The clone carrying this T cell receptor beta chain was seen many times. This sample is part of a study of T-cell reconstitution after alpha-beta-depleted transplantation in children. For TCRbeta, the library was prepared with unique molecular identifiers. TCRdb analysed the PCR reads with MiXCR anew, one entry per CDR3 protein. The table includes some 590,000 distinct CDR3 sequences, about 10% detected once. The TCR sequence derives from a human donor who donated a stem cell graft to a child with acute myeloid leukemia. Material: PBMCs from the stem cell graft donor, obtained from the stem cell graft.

CDR3 sequence reads: CATSDRTSGRSEQYF. DNA of the CDR3: TGTGCCACCAGTGACCGAACTAGCGGGAGAAGCGAGCAGTACTTC. This chain joins TRBV24-1 and TRBJ2-7, with 11 positions matching TRBD2. V shed 4 bases and J 6 bases; nucleotides not matched to a gene: 7. The CDR3 has 15 amino acids. CDR1 and CDR2 (germline): KGHDR, SFDVKD.